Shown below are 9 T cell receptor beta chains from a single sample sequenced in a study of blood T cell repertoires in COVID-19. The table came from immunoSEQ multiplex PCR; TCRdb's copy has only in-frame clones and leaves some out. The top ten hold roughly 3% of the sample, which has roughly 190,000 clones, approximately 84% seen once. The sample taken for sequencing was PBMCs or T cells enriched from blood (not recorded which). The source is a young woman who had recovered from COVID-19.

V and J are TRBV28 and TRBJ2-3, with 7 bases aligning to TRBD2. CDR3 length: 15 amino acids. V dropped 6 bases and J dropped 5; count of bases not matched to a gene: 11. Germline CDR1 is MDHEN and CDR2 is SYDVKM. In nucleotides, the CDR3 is TGTGCCAGCAGGCCCTCAGGAGGGAGGGAAGATACGCAGTATTTT. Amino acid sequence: CASRPSGGREDTQYF.

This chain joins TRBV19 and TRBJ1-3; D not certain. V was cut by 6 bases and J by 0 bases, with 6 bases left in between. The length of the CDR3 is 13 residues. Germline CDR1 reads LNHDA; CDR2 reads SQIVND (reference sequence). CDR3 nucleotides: TGTGCCAGTAGATTTAGCTCTGGAAACACCATATATTTT. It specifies CASRFSSGNTIYF.

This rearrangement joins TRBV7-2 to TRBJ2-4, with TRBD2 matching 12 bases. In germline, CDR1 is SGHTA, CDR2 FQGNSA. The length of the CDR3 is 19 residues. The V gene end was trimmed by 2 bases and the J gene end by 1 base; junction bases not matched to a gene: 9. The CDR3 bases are TGTGCCAGCAGCTTACCGACTAGCGGGGGTAGGTCGGCCAAAAACATTCAGTACTTC. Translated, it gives CASSLPTSGGRSAKNIQYF.

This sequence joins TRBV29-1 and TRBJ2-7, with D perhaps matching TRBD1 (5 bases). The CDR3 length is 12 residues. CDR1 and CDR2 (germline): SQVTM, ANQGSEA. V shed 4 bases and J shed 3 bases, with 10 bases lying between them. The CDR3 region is CSVVPQGYEQYF. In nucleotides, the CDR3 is TGCAGCGTTGTCCCCCAGGGCTACGAGCAGTACTTC.

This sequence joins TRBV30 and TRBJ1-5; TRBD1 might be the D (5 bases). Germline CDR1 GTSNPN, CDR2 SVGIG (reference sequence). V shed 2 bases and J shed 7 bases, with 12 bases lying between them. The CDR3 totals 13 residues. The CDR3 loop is CAWSSFRGQPQHF. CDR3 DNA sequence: TGTGCCTGGAGTTCGTTCCGGGGGCAGCCCCAGCATTTT.

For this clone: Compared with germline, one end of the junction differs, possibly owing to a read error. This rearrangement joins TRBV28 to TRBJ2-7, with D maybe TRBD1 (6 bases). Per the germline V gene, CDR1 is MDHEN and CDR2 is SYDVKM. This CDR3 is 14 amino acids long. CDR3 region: CASNGGQSSYEQYF. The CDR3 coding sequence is TGTGCGAGCAACGGAGGACAGAGCTCCTACGAGCAGTACTTC. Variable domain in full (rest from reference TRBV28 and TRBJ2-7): DVKVTQSSRYLVKRTGEKVFLECVQDMDHENMFWYRQDPGLGLRLIYFSYDVKMKEKGDIPEGYSVSREKKERFSLILESASTNQTSMYLCASNGGQSSYEQYFGPGTRLTVT.

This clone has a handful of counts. The CDR3 DNA reads as TGTGCCAGTAGTTCAATAGCCCCAACCCTCGGTCAGCCCCAGCATTTT. Its protein is CASSSIAPTLGQPQHF. The chain employs TRBV19 and TRBJ1-5, with D uncertain. V gave up 5 bases and J gave up 6 bases, with 20 bases separating them. Germline CDR1 is LNHDA and CDR2 is SQIVND (reference sequence). The CDR3 covers 16 residues.

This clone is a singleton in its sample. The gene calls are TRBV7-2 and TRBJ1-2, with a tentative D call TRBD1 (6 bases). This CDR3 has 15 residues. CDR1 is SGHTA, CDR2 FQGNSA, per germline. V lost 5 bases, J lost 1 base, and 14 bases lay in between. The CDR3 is CASSPMGANNYGYTF. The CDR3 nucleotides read TGTGCCAGCAGCCCCATGGGGGCTAATAACTATGGCTACACCTTC. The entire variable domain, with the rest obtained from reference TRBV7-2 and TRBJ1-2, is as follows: GAGVSQSPSNKVTEKGKDVELRCDPISGHTALYWYRQSLGQGLEFLIYFQGNSAPDKSGLPSDRFSAERTGGSVSTLTIQRTQQEDSAVYLCASSPMGANNYGYTFGSGTRLTVV.

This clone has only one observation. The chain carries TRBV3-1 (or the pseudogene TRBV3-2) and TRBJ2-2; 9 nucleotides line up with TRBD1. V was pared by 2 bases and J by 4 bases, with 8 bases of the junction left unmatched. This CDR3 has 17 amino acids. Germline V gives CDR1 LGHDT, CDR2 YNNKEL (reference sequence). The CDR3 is CASSQPQGAGSTGELFF. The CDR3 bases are TGTGCCAGCAGCCAACCACAGGGGGCAGGTAGCACCGGGGAGCTGTTTTTT.